Below are 27 T cell receptor beta chains sequenced from a single sample in a study of cytomegalovirus exposure and HLA in healthy donors. PCR primers comprised 60 Vbeta and 13 Jbeta primers. This table comes from immunoSEQ multiplex PCR, and its TCRdb copy is limited to in-frame clones, with some not included. The sample contains 150,000 to 200,000 clones, about 75% of which appear only once. Sequencing input: PBMCs. The receptors were gathered from a female donor in good health and CMV-seronegative.

The chain links TRBV4-2 to TRBJ1-2; D is undetermined. Looked up from germline, CDR1 is LGHNA and CDR2 is YNFKEQ. The germline V and J ends were trimmed by 0 bases and 8 bases, with 19 bases remaining between them. CDR3 length: 16 amino acids. CDR3 amino acids: CASSQDSSRIVAGYTF. For the CDR3, the DNA is TGTGCCAGCAGCCAAGATTCATCACGGATAGTAGCAGGCTACACCTTC.

The gene calls are TRBV28 and TRBJ1-2; D may be TRBD1 (5 bases). This CDR3 has 14 amino acids. V lost 4 bases and J 6 bases, leaving 15 bases between the germline ends. Germline assignment: CDR1 MDHEN and CDR2 SYDVKM. The CDR3 coding sequence is TGTGCCAGCAGTTCCCCCGCCAGGGCCCATGGCTACACCTTC. Translated, it gives CASSSPARAHGYTF.

This clone occurred a few times. The chain links TRBV4-2 to TRBJ2-7, with 11 bases lining up with TRBD1. V shed 3 bases, J shed 5 bases, and the junction held 6 bases outside the gene matches. Germline V lookup: CDR1 LGHNA, CDR2 YNFKEQ. This CDR3 spans 15 amino acids. The CDR3 is CASSQTGTGGDEQYF. The CDR3 nucleotides read TGTGCCAGCAGCCAGACCGGGACAGGGGGAGACGAGCAGTACTTC.

Remarks on this clone: One end of the junction fails to match germline, which may point to a read error. The rearrangement links TRBV4-1 to TRBJ2-7, with 7 bases lining up with TRBD1. The germline V gene has CDR1 MGHRA and CDR2 YSYEKL. This CDR3 spans 14 amino acids. CDR3 sequence reads: CASSEDRVSYEQYF. In DNA, the CDR3 is TGCGCCAGCAGCGAAGACAGGGTATCCTACGAGCAGTACTTC.

The rearrangement uses TRBV12-5 and TRBJ1-4; no definite D call. Germline CDR1 reads LGHNT; CDR2 reads FRNRAP. This CDR3 region has 15 residues. The germline V and J ends were trimmed by 5 bases and 4 bases, with 14 bases remaining between them. The CDR3 spells CASGPGTLLNEKLFF. The CDR3 DNA is TGTGCTAGTGGTCCGGGTACCCTTCTTAATGAAAAACTGTTTTTT. The full variable domain, with the rest looked up from reference TRBV12-5 and TRBJ1-4, is DARVTQTPRHKVTEMGQEVTMRCQPILGHNTVFWYRQTMMQGLELLAYFRNRAPLDDSGMPKDRFSAEMPDATLATLKIQPSEPRDSAVYFCASGPGTLLNEKLFFGSGTQLSVL.

V and J are TRBV6-5 and TRBJ1-1; no firm D call. Trimming removed 4 bases at V and 0 bases at J, with 9 bases between. This CDR3 has 14 residues. Germline V lookup: CDR1 MNHEY, CDR2 SVGAGI. The CDR3 loop reads CASSSILVNTEAFF. The CDR3 nucleotides read TGTGCCAGCAGTTCTATCCTAGTGAACACTGAAGCTTTCTTT.

The chain links TRBV2 to TRBJ1-2, with TRBD1 identical over 7 bases. The CDR3 loop spans 14 amino acids. Per the germline V gene, CDR1 is SNHLY and CDR2 is FYNNEI. The V and J ends lost 8 bases and 4 bases, in that order; junction bases with no gene match: 10. In nucleotides, the CDR3 is TGTGCCAGCCATCAAGACCGGGACAGCTATGGCTACACCTTC. Protein: CASHQDRDSYGYTF.

The CDR3: CAWSVGGWTEAFF. The CDR3 DNA reads TGTGCCTGGAGTGTCGGGGGTTGGACTGAAGCTTTCTTT. The chain couples TRBV30 to TRBJ1-1, with D perhaps TRBD1 (5 bases). Germline V lookup: CDR1 GTSNPN, CDR2 SVGIG (reference sequence). V was clipped by 0 bases and J by 5 bases, with 10 bases between them. This CDR3 comprises 13 residues.

This clone has a handful of counts. The CDR3 region has the DNA TGTGCCAGCAGCTTTATGAACTATGGCTACACCTTC. Its protein is CASSFMNYGYTF. This sequence joins TRBV7-9 and TRBJ1-2; D is ambiguous. CDR3 length: 12 amino acids. V was clipped by 3 bases and J by 2 bases, with 4 bases between them. Germline assignment: CDR1 SEHNR and CDR2 FQNEAQ (reference sequence).

The CDR3 DNA reads as TGCAGCGTACTAGAAAACATTCAGTACTTC. Translated, it gives CSVLENIQYF. The chain is built from TRBV29-1 and TRBJ2-4; a possible D gene is TRBD2 (5 bases). V dropped 6 bases and J dropped 5 bases, with 5 bases sitting between them. The CDR3 length is 10 residues. CDR1 is SQVTM and CDR2 is ANQGSEA in the germline V gene.

The chain employs TRBV7-3 and TRBJ1-1; 7 nucleotides align to TRBD1. Germline V gene lookup returns CDR1 SGHTA and CDR2 FQGTGA. The CDR3 totals 14 residues. J gave up 1 base and V 5 bases, and 4 bases lay outside the gene matches. CDR3 sequence: CASSQGGKNTEAFF. For the CDR3, the DNA is TGTGCCAGCAGCCAGGGGGGCAAGAACACTGAAGCTTTCTTT.

The chain recombines TRBV7-9 with TRBJ2-1; TRBD2 aligns across 8 bases. The junction had 14 bases not matched to a gene; V was cut back by 5 bases and J by 8 bases. Per the germline V gene, CDR1 is SEHNR and CDR2 is FQNEAQ (reference sequence). The CDR3 covers 16 residues. CDR3 residues: CASSQELAGPWDEQFF. The DNA of the CDR3 is TGTGCCAGCAGCCAAGAGCTAGCGGGCCCCTGGGATGAGCAGTTCTTC.

The V call is TRBV5-6, the J call TRBJ1-6; TRBD1 aligns across 7 bases. Germline lookup yields CDR1 SGHDT and CDR2 YYEEEE. V gave up 1 base and J gave up 9 bases; unmatched junction bases: 10. This CDR3 comprises 16 residues. CDR3 in DNA: TGTGCCAGCAGCTTGCCGACAGGGCAGGGAATTTCACCCCTCCACTTT. Translating gives CASSLPTGQGISPLHF.

CDR3 amino acids: CASSQEIPSGANQPQHF. CDR3 DNA: TGCGCCAGCAGCCAAGAGATACCTTCCGGAGCCAATCAGCCCCAGCATTTT. This chain links TRBV4-3 with TRBJ1-5; D gene ambiguous. With 0 bases removed from V and 3 bases from J, the gap between germline ends came to 15 bases. There are 17 residues in the CDR3. The germline gives CDR1 LGHNA, CDR2 YSLEER.

The chain employs TRBV6-6 and TRBJ2-5; a possible D gene is TRBD2 (5 bases). The CDR3 spans 14 residues. Trimming shortened V by 0 bases and J by 6 bases, and 11 bases separated the two germline ends. Germline values: CDR1 MNHNY, CDR2 SVGAGI (reference sequence). The DNA of the CDR3 is TGTGCCAGCAGTTACTCGGATGCTAGCCAGACCCAGTACTTC. This translates into CASSYSDASQTQYF.

This clone was observed a single time. The chain recombines TRBV5-1 with TRBJ1-1, with a possible D match to TRBD1 (6 bases). V was shortened by 4 bases and J by 2 bases, with 15 bases between the two germline ends. The length of the CDR3 is 15 residues. The germline gives CDR1 SGHRS, CDR2 YFSETQ. The CDR3 loop reads CASSGGRQINTEAFF. The CDR3 coding sequence is TGCGCCAGCAGCGGGGGCCGACAGATTAACACTGAAGCTTTCTTT.

This chain uses TRBV7-2 with TRBJ2-2; the match to TRBD2 covers 9 bases. V dropped 7 bases and J dropped 2; count of bases not matched to a gene: 5. CDR3 length: 15 residues. Germline CDR1 is SGHTA and CDR2 is FQGNSA. The CDR3: CASNIAGANTGELFF. DNA of the CDR3: TGTGCCAGCAACATAGCGGGAGCTAACACCGGGGAGCTGTTTTTT. Combining the CDR3 with reference TRBV7-2 and TRBJ2-2 gives the whole variable domain GAGVSQSPSNKVTEKGKDVELRCDPISGHTALYWYRQSLGQGLEFLIYFQGNSAPDKSGLPSDRFSAERTGGSVSTLTIQRTQQEDSAVYLCASNIAGANTGELFFGEGSRLTVL.

The table lists this clone with a count of one. V gene TRBV6-5 combines with J gene TRBJ2-7; no firm D call. The CDR3 has 14 amino acids. The V and J ends lost 2 bases and 1 base respectively, with 9 bases between them. CDR1 is MNHEY and CDR2 is SVGAGI in the germline V gene. CDR3 DNA: TGTGCCAGCAGTTACGCGGAAGGATCCTACGAGCAGTACTTC. Protein product: CASSYAEGSYEQYF.

V gene TRBV5-1 combines with J gene TRBJ2-3; 7 bases are a match to TRBD1. The germline V gene encodes CDR1 SGHRS and CDR2 YFSETQ. There are 16 residues in the CDR3. V gave up 4 bases and J gave up 3 bases; unmatched junction bases: 11. The CDR3 spells CASSRLLRGKTDTQYF. Here the CDR3 DNA reads TGCGCCAGCAGCAGACTCCTCAGGGGGAAGACAGATACGCAGTATTTT.

The chain uses TRBV7-3 and TRBJ2-1, with 10 bases aligning to TRBD1. J lost 7 bases, V lost 2 bases, and 8 bases had no gene match. This CDR3 region has 16 residues. Germline CDR1 and CDR2: SGHTA and FQGTGA. DNA of the CDR3: TGTGCCAGCAGCTTACATGAGGGACAGGGGAGGAATGAGCAGTTCTTC. Protein: CASSLHEGQGRNEQFF.

This clone has only a few counts. The CDR3 nucleotides read TGTGCCAGCAGCCCAGCACCCCTAGGCATTCAGTACTTC. Amino acid sequence: CASSPAPLGIQYF. The rearrangement uses TRBV11-2 and TRBJ2-4; D gene uncertain. The germline V gene encodes CDR1 SGHAT and CDR2 FQNNGV. The length of the CDR3 is 13 residues. V lost 5 bases and J lost 9, with 14 bases in between.

The chain recombines TRBV28 with TRBJ2-3; TRBD1 agrees at 8 bases. The CDR3 covers 13 residues. Losses at the gene ends were 8 bases for V and 2 bases for J; bases not matched to a gene: 3. CDR1 and CDR2 (germline): MDHEN, SYDVKM. The CDR3 reads CASGQGVTDTQYF. CDR3 DNA sequence: TGTGCCAGCGGACAGGGAGTCACAGATACGCAGTATTTT. Variable domain in full (rest from reference TRBV28 and TRBJ2-3): DVKVTQSSRYLVKRTGEKVFLECVQDMDHENMFWYRQDPGLGLRLIYFSYDVKMKEKGDIPEGYSVSREKKERFSLILESASTNQTSMYLCASGQGVTDTQYFGPGTRLTVL.

V and J are TRBV6-5 and TRBJ2-2; D gene unclear. The assigned J gene may be wrong: the sequence end matches TRBJ1-3 better. Per germline, CDR1 MNHEY and CDR2 SVGAGI. The CDR3 is made up of 16 amino acids. In nucleotides, the CDR3 is TGTGCCAGCAGTTATGGCAGGCCCCACTCTGGAAACACCATATATTTT. It codes for CASSYGRPHSGNTIYF.

This clone was counted between two and nine times. V and J are TRBV4-3 and TRBJ2-7, with 10 bases aligning to TRBD1. Germline trimming cut 2 bases from V and 4 bases from J; bases unmatched to any gene: 5. The CDR3 runs 15 residues. Germline CDR1 and CDR2: LGHNA and YSLEER. The CDR3 sequence: CASSQQTGGDYEQYF. The CDR3 DNA follows: TGCGCCAGCAGCCAACAGACAGGGGGCGATTACGAGCAGTACTTC.

The chain employs TRBV6-1 and TRBJ1-5, with no clear D. V dropped 5 bases and J dropped 3 bases, with 14 bases sitting between them. The germline V gene has CDR1 MNHNS and CDR2 SASEGT. This CDR3 has 15 residues. As DNA, the CDR3 is TGTGCCAGCAGTTGGAACAGCCGTGCCAATCAGCCCCAGCATTTT. Its translation: CASSWNSRANQPQHF.

V gene TRBV10-3 combines with J gene TRBJ1-5; D may be TRBD1 (5 bases). V lost 2 bases to trimming and J lost 5 bases, with 13 bases between them. Germline CDR1 reads ENHRY; CDR2 reads SYGVKD. The CDR3 covers 15 residues. The CDR3 region has the DNA TGTGCCATCAGTGAGAGGCCCGGGGGGTATCAGCCCCAGCATTTT. Its protein product is CAISERPGGYQPQHF.

The chain employs TRBV6-6 and TRBJ2-1; 12 positions agree with TRBD2. CDR1 is MNHNY, CDR2 SVGAGI, per germline (reference sequence). The CDR3 consists of 14 residues. After removal of 4 bases from V and 6 bases from J, the junction contained 1 base not matched to a gene. CDR3 in DNA: TGTGCCAGCAGTTTGACTAGCGGGAGCAATGAGCAGTTCTTC. Protein product: CASSLTSGSNEQFF.